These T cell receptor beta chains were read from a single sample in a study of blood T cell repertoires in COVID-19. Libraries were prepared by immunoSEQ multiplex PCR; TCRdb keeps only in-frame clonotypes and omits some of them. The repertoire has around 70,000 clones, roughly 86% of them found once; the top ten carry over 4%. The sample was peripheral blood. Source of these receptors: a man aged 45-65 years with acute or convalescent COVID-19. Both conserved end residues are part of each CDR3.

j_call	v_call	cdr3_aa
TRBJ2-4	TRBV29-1	CSVVPTFGGEAKNIQYF
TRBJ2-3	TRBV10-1	CASSSGGAGTDTQYF
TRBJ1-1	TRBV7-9	CASSLSGTAFEAFF
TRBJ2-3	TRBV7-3	CASSLIGGSTDTQYF
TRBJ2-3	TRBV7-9	CASSFSGAGTDTQYF
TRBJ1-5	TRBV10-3	CAISAGRGSQPQHF
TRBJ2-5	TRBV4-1	CASSHRTSGLKTQYF
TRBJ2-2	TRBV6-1	CASSQDPTGTGELFF
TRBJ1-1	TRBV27	CASSTITGFGNTEAFF
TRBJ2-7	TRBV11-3	CASSLAQVNEQYF
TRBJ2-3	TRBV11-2	CASSLAGDADTQYF
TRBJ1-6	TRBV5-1	CASSLTAYNSPLHF
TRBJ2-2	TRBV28	CASSLGGLASNTGELFF
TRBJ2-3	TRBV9	CASSVAVTDTQYF
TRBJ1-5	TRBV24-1	CATRATGNQPQHF
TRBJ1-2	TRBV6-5	CASSTTGTLRGYTF
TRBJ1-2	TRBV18	CASSPGSDGGYGYTF
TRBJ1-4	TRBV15	CATSSRGASTNEKLFF
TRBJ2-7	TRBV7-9	CASSLILRGPEDEQYF
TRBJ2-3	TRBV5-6	CASSPGGSTQYF
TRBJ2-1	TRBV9	CASSVASVPYNEQFF
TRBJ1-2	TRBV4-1	CASSPQGGRGYTF
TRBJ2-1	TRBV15	CATSRDRGLGNEQFF
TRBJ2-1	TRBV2	CASVRGNEQFF
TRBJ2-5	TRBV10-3	CAISDRTKGDSEGGQYF
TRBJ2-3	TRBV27	CASSLRLYETDTQYF
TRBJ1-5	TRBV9	CASSVASTVGQPQHF
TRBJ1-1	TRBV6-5	CASSPITSGPSEAFF
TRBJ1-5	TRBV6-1	CASSEGDSWRNQPQHF
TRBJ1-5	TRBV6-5	CASSPRGHDNQPQHF
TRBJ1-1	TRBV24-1	CATSEDRNTEAFF
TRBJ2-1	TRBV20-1	CSAGDFEQFF
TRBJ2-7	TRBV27	CASSRQGAGYEQYF
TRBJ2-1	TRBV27	CAVHPSSYNEQFF
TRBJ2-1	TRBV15	CATSRGRGQGGAEQFF
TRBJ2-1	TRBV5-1	CASSIGYGSPNEQFF
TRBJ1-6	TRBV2	CASRQGAGSYNSPLHF
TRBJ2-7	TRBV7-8	CASSLSLATGIVYEQYF
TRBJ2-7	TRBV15	CATSRDLWAVEQYF
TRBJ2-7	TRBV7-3	CASSLDLGYEQYF
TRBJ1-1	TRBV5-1	CASSGSGTGAEAFF
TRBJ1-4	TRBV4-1	CASSPLTGEKLFF
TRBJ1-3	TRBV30	CAWSVRVGNTIYF
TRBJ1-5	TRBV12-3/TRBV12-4	CASSPTGTGEHF
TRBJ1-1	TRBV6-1	CASSEPGTGGMNTEAFF
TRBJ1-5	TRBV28	CASSLGLGTGGHQPQHF
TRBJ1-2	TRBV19	CASSIRSGNYGYTF
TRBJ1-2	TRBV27	CASSPHRGPYGYTF
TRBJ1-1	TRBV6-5	CASSYSIGGLAEAFF
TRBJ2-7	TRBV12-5	CASGAQGQGGNEQYF
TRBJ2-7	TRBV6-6	CASSNLDRSSYEQYF
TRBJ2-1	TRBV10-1	CASSERLAANEQFF
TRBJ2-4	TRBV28	CASSFQGSGRILAKNIQYF
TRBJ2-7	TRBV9	CASSPRLGRGTTYEQYF
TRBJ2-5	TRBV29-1	CSVGQGETQYF
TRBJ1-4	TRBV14	CASSQDSAGPNEKLFF
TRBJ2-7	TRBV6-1	CASSEVIGGEQYF
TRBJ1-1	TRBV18	CASSTGVATEAFF
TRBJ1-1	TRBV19	CASSITPGFGANTEAFF